The T cell receptor (beta chain) described here comes from a study of monozygotic twins with inflammatory bowel disease. Points from the study as a whole: In these data, no single strong IBD-associated signal or clonotype received support. Against healthy co-twins, IBD patients had lower TCRbeta diversity (measured by inverse Simpson). Individual T cell subtypes were not distinguishable.

TCRdb reprocessed the 5' RACE reads and reports one entry per CDR3 protein, with no DNA. This repertoire includes some 330,000 distinct CDR3 sequences. Someone took an approximately 2.5 ml blood sample from each of the donors. As for this clonotype: Its cognate antigen is unknown.

The germline V gene encodes CDR1 DFQATT and CDR2 SNEGSKA (reference sequence). This CDR3 region has 14 residues. The sequenced material came from blood. The sequence derives from a human donor with ulcerative colitis or Crohn's disease, or a healthy co-twin of an affected twin (not recorded which). The chain uses TRBV20-1 and TRBJ1-2; checking the TCRdb D call of TRBD1 is not possible without DNA. The CDR3 spells CSASTQQGIYGYTF.